Shown below are 11 T cell receptor beta chains from a single sample sequenced in a study of blood T cell repertoires in COVID-19. The assay was immunoSEQ multiplex PCR, and TCRdb's table has in-frame clones only and misses some. The table lists over 250,000 clones, roughly 85% of them singletons. Sequences were obtained from peripheral blood. Receptors were obtained from a woman between 70 and 85 years old with acute or convalescent COVID-19.

The rearrangement links TRBV7-2 to TRBJ2-5; D is unresolved. In germline, CDR1 is SGHTA, CDR2 FQGNSA. V lost 3 bases to trimming and J lost 4 bases, with 6 bases between them. The length of the CDR3 is 12 residues. CDR3 coding DNA: TGTGCCAGCAGCTTCCGAGGAGAGACCCAGTACTTC. Residues: CASSFRGETQYF. Filled out from reference TRBV7-2 and TRBJ2-5, the complete variable domain reads GAGVSQSPSNKVTEKGKDVELRCDPISGHTALYWYRQSLGQGLEFLIYFQGNSAPDKSGLPSDRFSAERTGGSVSTLTIQRTQQEDSAVYLCASSFRGETQYFGPGTRLLVL.

The CDR3 sequence is CASSLMSAGLSNTGELFF. CDR3 nucleotides: TGTGCCAGCAGCCTGATGAGCGCGGGGCTATCGAACACCGGGGAGCTGTTTTTT. The gene calls are TRBV7-2 and TRBJ2-2; D possibly corresponds to TRBD2 (6 bases). Germline V CDR1 and CDR2: SGHTA, FQGNSA. The CDR3 spans 18 residues. The ends were cut back, 5 bases at V and 0 bases at J, with 19 bases in the middle.

This chain links TRBV5-1 with TRBJ2-5; 8 bases agree with TRBD1. V lost 3 bases and J lost 5; bases outside the gene matches: 15. This CDR3 contains 17 residues. The V gene's germline CDR1 is SGHRS and CDR2 YFSETQ. The CDR3 is CASSSRQGRWQRETQYF. For the CDR3, the DNA is TGCGCCAGCAGCTCCCGACAGGGGCGGTGGCAGCGGGAGACCCAGTACTTC.

V gene TRBV23-1 combines with J gene TRBJ1-6; 9 bases match TRBD1. TRBV23-1 belongs to the ORF category, with a function that is uncertain. Trimming removed 8 bases from V and 4 bases from J; junction bases left unmatched: 0. The CDR3 covers 13 residues. CDR3 sequence: CASGQGYNSPLHF. In nucleotides, the CDR3 is TGCGCCAGCGGACAGGGGTATAATTCACCCCTCCACTTT.

This rearrangement joins TRBV5-4 to TRBJ1-1; D is unresolved. Germline CDR1 is SGHNT and CDR2 is YYREEE (reference sequence). This CDR3 has 12 amino acids. V lost 3 bases and J lost 2, with 5 bases in between. The CDR3 sequence is CASSSFNTEAFF. Written as DNA, the CDR3 is TGTGCCAGCAGCTCTTTTAACACTGAAGCTTTCTTT.

This chain uses TRBV5-1 with TRBJ2-3, with D possibly TRBD1 on 5 matching bases. The CDR3 extends over 15 amino acids. Trimming left V 3 bases short and J 0 bases short, with 11 bases between. The germline V gene encodes CDR1 SGHRS and CDR2 YFSETQ. This CDR3 is CASSSTVPSTDTQYF. CDR3 bases: TGCGCCAGCAGCTCGACAGTGCCTAGCACAGATACGCAGTATTTT. Using reference TRBV5-1 and TRBJ2-3 for the parts outside the CDR3, the full variable domain is KAGVTQTPRYLIKTRGQQVTLSCSPISGHRSVSWYQQTPGQGLQFLFEYFSETQRNKGNFPGRFSGRQFSNSRSEMNVSTLELGDSALYLCASSSTVPSTDTQYFGPGTRLTVL.

The CDR3 spells CASSRGQGKGYTF. The CDR3 bases are TGTGCCAGCAGCCGGGGACAGGGGAAAGGCTACACCTTC. J is TRBJ1-2 and V is TRBV3-1 (or the pseudogene TRBV3-2); the match to TRBD1 covers 10 bases. The junction had 4 bases not matched to a gene; V was cut back by 4 bases and J by 8 bases. The CDR3 has 13 amino acids. Per the germline V gene, CDR1 is LGHDT and CDR2 is YNNKEL (reference sequence).

This clone was observed once. The CDR3 region is CASSPISTEAFF. For the CDR3, the DNA is TGTGCCAGCAGTCCCATTAGCACTGAAGCTTTCTTT. The chain is built from TRBV28 and TRBJ1-1; D remains ambiguous. The germline V gene encodes CDR1 MDHEN and CDR2 SYDVKM. The CDR3 is made up of 12 amino acids. Trimming stripped 5 bases from V and 4 bases from J, with 8 bases between.

The V and J genes are TRBV19 and TRBJ2-1, with D possibly matching TRBD2 (6 bases). This CDR3 region has 16 residues. Germline V gene data show CDR1 as LNHDA and CDR2 as SQIVND (reference sequence). V was pared by 6 bases and J by 3 bases, with 18 bases between. CDR3 sequence: CASSSRGGGNYNEQFF. CDR3 nucleotides: TGTGCCAGTAGCTCCCGGGGTGGGGGGAACTACAATGAGCAGTTCTTC.

The V call is TRBV30, the J call TRBJ1-1, with 7 bases aligning to TRBD1. This CDR3 spans 15 amino acids. The junction had 9 bases not matched to a gene; V was cut back by 0 bases and J by 5 bases. CDR1 is GTSNPN and CDR2 is SVGIG in the germline V gene (reference sequence). CDR3 nucleotide sequence: TGTGCCTGGAGTGTAGCTTACGGGACAGTTACTGAAGCTTTCTTT. Protein product: CAWSVAYGTVTEAFF.

This rearrangement joins TRBV15 to TRBJ2-7; the D gene is possibly TRBD1 (6 bases). Germline V gives CDR1 LNHNV, CDR2 YYDKDF (reference sequence). Trimming took 5 bases from V and 3 from J, leaving 17 bases between them. The CDR3 runs 15 residues. The CDR3 sequence: CATSRSTTGGYEQYF. The CDR3 DNA reads TGTGCCACCAGCCGGTCCACGACAGGCGGCTACGAGCAGTACTTC.